The source of this T cell receptor beta chain is a study of beta chain features in type 1 diabetes. Study conclusions and caveats: VDJ junctions from patients with type 1 diabetes contained fewer insertions and more deletions. Patients with Type 1 diabetes showed moderately but significantly shorter TCRB CDR3s in all four CD4+ subsets. Patients and controls would be equally affected if PCR favored shorter templates. Compared with healthy donors, patients appeared to share more similar naive, central memory and regulatory TCRB repertoires.

Per germline, CDR1 SSHAT and CDR2 FNYEAQ (reference sequence). This CDR3 has 13 amino acids. V was shortened by 5 bases and J by 6 bases, with 11 bases between the two germline ends. This clone has just a few counts. Its antigen is as yet unknown. It was one heparinised blood draw, averaging about 116 mL, that each donor gave. The whole isolated RNA underwent reverse transcription, so sequencing captured expressed TCRB transcripts. Generated by immunoSEQ multiplex PCR, the TCRdb table keeps only in-frame clones and is missing some. Of around 310,000 clones listed, roughly 13% are singletons. V gene TRBV7-7 combines with J gene TRBJ2-1; D remains ambiguous. The sample was naive CD4+ T cells from blood. The clonotype was recovered from a woman between 18 and 29 years old with type 1 diabetes. The CDR3 DNA is TGTGCCAGCAGCGTCGCGGAAACCAATGAGCAGTTCTTC. Protein sequence: CASSVAETNEQFF. The full variable domain, completed using reference TRBV7-7 and TRBJ2-1, is GAGVSQSPRYKVTKRGQDVTLRCDPISSHATLYWYQQALGQGPEFLTYFNYEAQPDKSGLPSDRFSAERPEGSISTLTIQRTEQRDSAMYRCASSVAETNEQFFGPGTRLTVL.